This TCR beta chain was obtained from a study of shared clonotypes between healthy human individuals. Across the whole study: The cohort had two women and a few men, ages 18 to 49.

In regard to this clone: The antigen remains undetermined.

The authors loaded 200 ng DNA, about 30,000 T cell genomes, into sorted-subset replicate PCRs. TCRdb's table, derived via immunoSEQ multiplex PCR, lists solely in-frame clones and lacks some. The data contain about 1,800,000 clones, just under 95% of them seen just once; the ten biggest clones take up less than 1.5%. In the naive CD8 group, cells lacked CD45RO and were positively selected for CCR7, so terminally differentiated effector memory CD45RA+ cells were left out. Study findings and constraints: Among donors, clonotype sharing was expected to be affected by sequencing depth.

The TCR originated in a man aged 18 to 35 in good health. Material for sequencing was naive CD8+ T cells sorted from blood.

The CDR3 region has the DNA TGTGCCAGCAGTTACTCGGATGGCGGGGGGAATGAGCAGTTCTTC. This codes for CASSYSDGGGNEQFF. The V and J genes are TRBV6-5 and TRBJ2-1; 8 bases are a match to TRBD2. Germline V lookup: CDR1 MNHEY, CDR2 SVGAGI. Losses at the gene ends were 0 bases for V and 7 bases for J; bases not matched to a gene: 5. The CDR3 covers 15 residues.